One and the same sample provided the 5 T cell receptor beta chains below, sequenced in a study of T-cell memory formation after mild COVID-19. TCRdb analysed the 5' RACE reads with MiXCR anew, one entry per CDR3 protein. The table has 120,000 to 150,000 distinct CDR3 sequences, 6% seen once. The material sequenced was PBMCs or a T cell subset sorted from them (not recorded which). All receptors come from an adult woman who had mild COVID-19 (a few samples of this study predate the infection). Cell type and time point are not known.

This clonotype was recorded at least ten times. This chain connects TRBV15 to TRBJ2-7; tentative D call: TRBD1 (6 bases). The V and J ends lost 0 bases and 2 bases respectively, with 8 bases between them. The CDR3 consists of 14 residues. Germline V lookup: CDR1 LNHNV, CDR2 YYDKDF (reference sequence). The DNA for the CDR3 is TGTGCCACCAGCAGAGACAGGGGACCCTACGAGCAGTACTTC. Translated, it gives CATSRDRGPYEQYF.

The chain combines TRBV19 with TRBJ2-1; TRBD2 aligns across 11 bases. Germline assignment: CDR1 LNHDA and CDR2 SQIVND (reference sequence). CDR3 length equals 18 residues. J was trimmed by 5 bases and V by 3 bases; bases with no gene match: 12. CDR3 DNA sequence: TGTGCCAGTAGTATCGCTCACTGGGGACTAGCGGTCAACAATGAGCAGTTCTTC. Encoded protein: CASSIAHWGLAVNNEQFF.

At least ten counts were recorded for this clonotype. This sequence joins TRBV7-2 and TRBJ1-2; the D gene is possibly TRBD1 (6 bases). The CDR3 totals 14 residues. V was clipped by 1 base and J by 6 bases, with 12 bases between them. Germline-derived CDR1 and CDR2 are SGHTA and FQGNSA. CDR3 sequence reads: CASSLGPGADGYTF. As DNA, the CDR3 is TGTGCCAGCAGCTTAGGGCCGGGGGCGGATGGCTACACCTTC.

J is TRBJ2-3 and V is TRBV4-1; D might be TRBD1 (5 bases). Trimming pared 1 base from V and 4 bases from J, leaving 12 bases between. The CDR3 covers 15 residues. The germline V gene has CDR1 MGHRA and CDR2 YSYEKL. The CDR3 region has the DNA TGCGCCAGCAGCCAAGCGGTGGGGCTCTCAGATACGCAGTATTTT. Amino acids: CASSQAVGLSDTQYF.

In its sample, this clonotype was seen many times. The genes are TRBV5-1 and TRBJ2-4; TRBD1 matches 8 bases. Germline-derived CDR1 and CDR2 are SGHRS and YFSETQ. Trimming at V came to 4 bases and at J to 0 bases, leaving 9 bases not matched to a gene. CDR3 length equals 17 residues. The CDR3: CASSIGQGQLAKNIQYF. The CDR3 DNA reads as TGCGCCAGCAGCATAGGACAGGGACAGCTAGCCAAAAACATTCAGTACTTC.